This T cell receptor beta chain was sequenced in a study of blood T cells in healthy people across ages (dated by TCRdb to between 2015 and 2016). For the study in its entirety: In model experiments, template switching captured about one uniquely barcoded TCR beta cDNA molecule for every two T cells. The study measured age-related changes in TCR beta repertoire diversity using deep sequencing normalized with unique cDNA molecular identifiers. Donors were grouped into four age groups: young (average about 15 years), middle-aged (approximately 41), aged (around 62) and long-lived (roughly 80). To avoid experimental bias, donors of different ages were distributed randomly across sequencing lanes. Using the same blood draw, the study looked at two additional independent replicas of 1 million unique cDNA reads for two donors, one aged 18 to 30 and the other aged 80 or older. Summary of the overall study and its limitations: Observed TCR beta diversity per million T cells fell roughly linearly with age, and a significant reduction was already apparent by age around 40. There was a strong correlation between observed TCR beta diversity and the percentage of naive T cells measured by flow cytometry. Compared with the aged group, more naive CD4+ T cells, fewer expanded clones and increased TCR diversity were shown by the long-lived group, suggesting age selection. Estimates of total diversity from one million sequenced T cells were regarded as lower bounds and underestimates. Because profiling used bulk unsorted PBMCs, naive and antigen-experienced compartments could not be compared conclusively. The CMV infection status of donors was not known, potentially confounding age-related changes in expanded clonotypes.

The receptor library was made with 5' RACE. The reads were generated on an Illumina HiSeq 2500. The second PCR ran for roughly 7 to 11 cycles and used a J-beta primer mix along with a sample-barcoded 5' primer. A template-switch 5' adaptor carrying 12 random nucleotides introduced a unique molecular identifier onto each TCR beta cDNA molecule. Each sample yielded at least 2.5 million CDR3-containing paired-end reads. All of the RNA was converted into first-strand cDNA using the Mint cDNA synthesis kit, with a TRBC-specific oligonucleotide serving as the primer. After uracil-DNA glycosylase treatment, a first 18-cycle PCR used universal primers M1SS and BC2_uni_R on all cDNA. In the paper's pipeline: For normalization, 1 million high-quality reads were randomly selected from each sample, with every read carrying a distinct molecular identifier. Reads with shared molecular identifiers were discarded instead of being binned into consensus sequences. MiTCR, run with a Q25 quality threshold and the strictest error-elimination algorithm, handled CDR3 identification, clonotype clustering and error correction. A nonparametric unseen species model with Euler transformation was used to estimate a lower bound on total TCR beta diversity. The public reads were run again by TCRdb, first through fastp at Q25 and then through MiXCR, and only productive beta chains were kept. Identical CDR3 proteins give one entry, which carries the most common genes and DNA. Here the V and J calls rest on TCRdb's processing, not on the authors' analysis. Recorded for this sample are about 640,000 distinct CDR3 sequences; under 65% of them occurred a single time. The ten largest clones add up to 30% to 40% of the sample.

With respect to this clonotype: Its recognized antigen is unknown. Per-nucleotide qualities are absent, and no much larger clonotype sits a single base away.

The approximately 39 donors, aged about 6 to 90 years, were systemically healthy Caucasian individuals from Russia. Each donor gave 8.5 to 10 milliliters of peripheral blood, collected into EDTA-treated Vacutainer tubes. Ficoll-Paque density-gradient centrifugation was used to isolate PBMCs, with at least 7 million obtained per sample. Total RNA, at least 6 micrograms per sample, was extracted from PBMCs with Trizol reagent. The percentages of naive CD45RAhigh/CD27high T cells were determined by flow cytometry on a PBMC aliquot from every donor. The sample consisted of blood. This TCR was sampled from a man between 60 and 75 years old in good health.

The CDR3 amino acid sequence is: CASSLSKGAGTQYF. The DNA reads TGTGCCAGCAGTTTATCTAAAGGGGCTGGGACCCAGTACTTC. Recombination linked TRBV28 to TRBJ2-5; 5 matching bases give a weak D call of TRBD1. Spanning cysteine to phenylalanine, the CDR3 consists of 14 amino acids. This entry keeps only the CDR3 DNA: 42 bases, framed from base 1. CDR1 and CDR2, per the germline V gene, are MDHEN and SYDVKM. Trimming takes 1 base from V and 7 bases from J, and the germline ends sit 13 bases apart.